Each of the 11 T cell receptor beta chains below was sequenced from the same sample in a study of blood T cell repertoires in COVID-19. Only in-frame clones appear in the TCRdb table, and some are missing; sequencing was by immunoSEQ multiplex PCR. The profile covers approximately 290,000 clones, with roughly nine tenths appearing a single time and 8.5% to 14% taken by the ten largest. Sequencing used peripheral blood. These receptors were collected from a woman aged 25 to 39 with COVID-19, enrolled during active disease.

The genes are TRBV6-1 and TRBJ2-4; 7 nucleotides agree with TRBD1. J gave up 5 bases and V 1 base, and 5 bases lay outside the gene matches. CDR3 length: 15 residues. CDR1 MNHNS and CDR2 SASEGT come from the germline V gene. The CDR3 spells CASSEVLGTENIQYF. In DNA form, the CDR3 reads TGTGCCAGCAGTGAAGTGCTAGGGACAGAAAACATTCAGTACTTC.

In this sample, this clone turned up once. The rearrangement links TRBV4-1 to TRBJ2-5; maybe TRBD1 (6 bases). The V gene's germline CDR1 is MGHRA and CDR2 YSYEKL. Trimming took 4 bases from V and 4 from J, leaving 13 bases between them. CDR3 length: 14 residues. The CDR3 sequence: CASSPSQGIETQYF. CDR3 nucleotide sequence: TGCGCCAGCAGCCCTTCCCAGGGGATAGAGACCCAGTACTTC.

This rearrangement joins TRBV4-1 to TRBJ2-5, with a tentative D call TRBD1 (5 bases). In germline, CDR1 is MGHRA, CDR2 YSYEKL. V was cut by 1 base and J by 7 bases, with 13 bases left in between. The CDR3 length is 14 residues. As DNA, the CDR3 is TGCGCCAGCAGCCAAGCTCCTCAGGGTGGGACCCAGTACTTC. It specifies CASSQAPQGGTQYF.

The chain carries TRBV5-6 and TRBJ2-5, with TRBD2 matching 8 bases. The ends lost 2 bases at V and 1 base at J; junction bases unmatched: 1. From germline, CDR1 is SGHDT and CDR2 YYEEEE. The CDR3 totals 14 residues. The CDR3 DNA reads as TGTGCCAGCAGCTTAGCGGGGGTCCAAGAGACCCAGTACTTC. Translated, it gives CASSLAGVQETQYF.

The chain is built from TRBV19 and TRBJ1-2; TRBD1 matches at 8 bases. The CDR3 totals 15 residues. After removal of 9 bases from V and 4 bases from J, the junction contained 13 bases not matched to a gene. In germline, CDR1 is LNHDA, CDR2 SQIVND (reference sequence). In nucleotides, the CDR3 is TGTGCCAGCACCGTTACAGGGGGAATCAGCTATGGCTACACCTTC. Protein: CASTVTGGISYGYTF.

The chain employs TRBV7-2 and TRBJ1-2; TRBD1 matches at 8 bases. This CDR3 is 13 amino acids long. J gave up 4 bases and V 3 bases, and 1 base lay outside the gene matches. CDR1 SGHTA and CDR2 FQGNSA come from the germline V gene. CDR3 nucleotides: TGTGCCAGCAGCTTTACAGGGGGCTATGGCTACACCTTC. Translating gives CASSFTGGYGYTF.

J is TRBJ2-1 and V is TRBV6-4; 12 bases map to TRBD2. From germline, CDR1 is MRHNA and CDR2 SNTAGT. V dropped 5 bases and J dropped 6; count of bases not matched to a gene: 8. CDR3 size: 16 residues. The CDR3 coding sequence is TGTGCCAGCAGTAATACACTAGCGGGGGGCCGCAATGAGCAGTTCTTC. This codes for CASSNTLAGGRNEQFF.

DNA of the CDR3: TGTGCCAGCAGCCAAAGGGGACTCTTCTCCTACGAGCAGTACTTC. Its translation is CASSQRGLFSYEQYF. The chain combines TRBV14 with TRBJ2-7; perhaps TRBD2 as D (6 bases). The V end lost 2 bases, the J end lost 0 bases, and 11 bases lay between the germline ends. From germline, CDR1 is SGHDN and CDR2 FVKESK. This CDR3 is 15 amino acids long.

V gene TRBV3-1 (or the pseudogene TRBV3-2) combines with J gene TRBJ1-4, with TRBD1 as a possible D gene (5 bases). V dropped 3 bases and J dropped 7 bases, with 12 bases sitting between them. CDR3 size: 14 residues. Germline V gene sequence: CDR1 LGHDT, CDR2 YNNKEL (reference sequence). The CDR3 loop reads CASSHGQGGEKLFF. Here the CDR3 DNA reads TGTGCCAGCAGCCATGGGCAGGGCGGTGAAAAACTGTTTTTT.

The chain carries TRBV7-9 and TRBJ2-2; D is unclear. CDR3 length equals 16 residues. The V and J ends lost 5 bases and 0 bases respectively, with 13 bases between them. Germline values: CDR1 SEHNR, CDR2 FQNEAQ (reference sequence). CDR3 sequence reads: CASSPTTFANTGELFF. The CDR3 DNA is TGTGCCAGCAGCCCCACGACATTTGCGAACACCGGGGAGCTGTTTTTT.

This clone was detected only a few times. The CDR3 DNA follows: TGTGCCAGCAGCCAAGATTTGGCCCGGGGGGATGGCTACACCTTC. Protein: CASSQDLARGDGYTF. The chain couples TRBV3-1 (or the pseudogene TRBV3-2) to TRBJ1-2; a weak D match, TRBD1 (5 bases). CDR1 and CDR2 (germline): LGHDT, YNNKEL (reference sequence). The CDR3 loop spans 15 amino acids. With 0 bases removed from V and 6 bases from J, the gap between germline ends came to 14 bases.